The 2 T cell receptor beta chains listed next were all sequenced from one sample in a study of blood T cells in healthy people across ages. PCR was performed a second time for 7 to 11 cycles using a sample-barcoded 5' primer and a J-beta primer mix. TCRdb passed the 5' RACE reads through MiXCR, listing each CDR3 protein once. The profile shows around 650,000 distinct CDR3 sequences, roughly 43% of them singletons. Sequencing input: blood. These receptors came from a man at least 80 years old in good health.

In this sample, this clonotype turned up a few times. The chain uses TRBV11-2 and TRBJ2-3; possibly TRBD1 or TRBD2 for D (5 bases each). Germline CDR1 reads SGHAT; CDR2 reads FQNNGV. The CDR3 covers 14 residues. V dropped 1 base and J dropped 4 bases, with 9 bases sitting between them. The CDR3 loop reads CASSLGRGADTQYF. The CDR3 region has the DNA TGTGCCAGCAGCTTAGGACGAGGGGCAGATACGCAGTATTTT.

This clonotype has only a few counts. This chain connects TRBV20-1 to TRBJ2-7, with D perhaps TRBD2 (6 bases). This CDR3 contains 13 residues. Germline values: CDR1 DFQATT, CDR2 SNEGSKA (reference sequence). V shed 1 base and J shed 3 bases, with 10 bases lying between them. The CDR3 region is CSARGDFDYEQYF. In DNA form, the CDR3 reads TGCAGTGCTAGAGGGGACTTTGACTACGAGCAGTACTTC.